The clone carrying this T cell receptor beta chain was observed many times. Its antigen is unknown. The data were taken from a study of T-cell reconstitution after alpha-beta-depleted transplantation in children. General study points: Reported findings indicate that, about two months after transplant, alpha-beta T cells came from several hundred expanded clones, which were derived from non-depleted graft cells.

This CDR3 is 17 amino acids long. Germline CDR1 reads LGHDT; CDR2 reads YNNKEL (reference sequence). The J segment lost 2 bases and the V segment lost 4 bases, leaving 5 bases of the junction unmatched. Preparation of the TCRbeta library involved a method that used unique molecular identifiers. TCRdb itself ran the PCR reads through MiXCR, one entry per CDR3 protein. The sample records about 160,000 distinct CDR3 sequences, around 10% being singletons. The receptor was isolated from a boy younger than 10 with acute myeloid leukemia, due to receive a stem cell transplant. The source material was PBMCs, sampled before TCRalphabeta/CD19-depleted stem cell transplant. The chain joins TRBV3-1 to TRBJ2-1; 13 bases are a match to TRBD2. The CDR3 nucleotides are TGTGCCAGCAGCCCCCTCACTAGCGGGGGGGCCTACAATGAGCAGTTCTTC. Translating it yields CASSPLTSGGAYNEQFF.